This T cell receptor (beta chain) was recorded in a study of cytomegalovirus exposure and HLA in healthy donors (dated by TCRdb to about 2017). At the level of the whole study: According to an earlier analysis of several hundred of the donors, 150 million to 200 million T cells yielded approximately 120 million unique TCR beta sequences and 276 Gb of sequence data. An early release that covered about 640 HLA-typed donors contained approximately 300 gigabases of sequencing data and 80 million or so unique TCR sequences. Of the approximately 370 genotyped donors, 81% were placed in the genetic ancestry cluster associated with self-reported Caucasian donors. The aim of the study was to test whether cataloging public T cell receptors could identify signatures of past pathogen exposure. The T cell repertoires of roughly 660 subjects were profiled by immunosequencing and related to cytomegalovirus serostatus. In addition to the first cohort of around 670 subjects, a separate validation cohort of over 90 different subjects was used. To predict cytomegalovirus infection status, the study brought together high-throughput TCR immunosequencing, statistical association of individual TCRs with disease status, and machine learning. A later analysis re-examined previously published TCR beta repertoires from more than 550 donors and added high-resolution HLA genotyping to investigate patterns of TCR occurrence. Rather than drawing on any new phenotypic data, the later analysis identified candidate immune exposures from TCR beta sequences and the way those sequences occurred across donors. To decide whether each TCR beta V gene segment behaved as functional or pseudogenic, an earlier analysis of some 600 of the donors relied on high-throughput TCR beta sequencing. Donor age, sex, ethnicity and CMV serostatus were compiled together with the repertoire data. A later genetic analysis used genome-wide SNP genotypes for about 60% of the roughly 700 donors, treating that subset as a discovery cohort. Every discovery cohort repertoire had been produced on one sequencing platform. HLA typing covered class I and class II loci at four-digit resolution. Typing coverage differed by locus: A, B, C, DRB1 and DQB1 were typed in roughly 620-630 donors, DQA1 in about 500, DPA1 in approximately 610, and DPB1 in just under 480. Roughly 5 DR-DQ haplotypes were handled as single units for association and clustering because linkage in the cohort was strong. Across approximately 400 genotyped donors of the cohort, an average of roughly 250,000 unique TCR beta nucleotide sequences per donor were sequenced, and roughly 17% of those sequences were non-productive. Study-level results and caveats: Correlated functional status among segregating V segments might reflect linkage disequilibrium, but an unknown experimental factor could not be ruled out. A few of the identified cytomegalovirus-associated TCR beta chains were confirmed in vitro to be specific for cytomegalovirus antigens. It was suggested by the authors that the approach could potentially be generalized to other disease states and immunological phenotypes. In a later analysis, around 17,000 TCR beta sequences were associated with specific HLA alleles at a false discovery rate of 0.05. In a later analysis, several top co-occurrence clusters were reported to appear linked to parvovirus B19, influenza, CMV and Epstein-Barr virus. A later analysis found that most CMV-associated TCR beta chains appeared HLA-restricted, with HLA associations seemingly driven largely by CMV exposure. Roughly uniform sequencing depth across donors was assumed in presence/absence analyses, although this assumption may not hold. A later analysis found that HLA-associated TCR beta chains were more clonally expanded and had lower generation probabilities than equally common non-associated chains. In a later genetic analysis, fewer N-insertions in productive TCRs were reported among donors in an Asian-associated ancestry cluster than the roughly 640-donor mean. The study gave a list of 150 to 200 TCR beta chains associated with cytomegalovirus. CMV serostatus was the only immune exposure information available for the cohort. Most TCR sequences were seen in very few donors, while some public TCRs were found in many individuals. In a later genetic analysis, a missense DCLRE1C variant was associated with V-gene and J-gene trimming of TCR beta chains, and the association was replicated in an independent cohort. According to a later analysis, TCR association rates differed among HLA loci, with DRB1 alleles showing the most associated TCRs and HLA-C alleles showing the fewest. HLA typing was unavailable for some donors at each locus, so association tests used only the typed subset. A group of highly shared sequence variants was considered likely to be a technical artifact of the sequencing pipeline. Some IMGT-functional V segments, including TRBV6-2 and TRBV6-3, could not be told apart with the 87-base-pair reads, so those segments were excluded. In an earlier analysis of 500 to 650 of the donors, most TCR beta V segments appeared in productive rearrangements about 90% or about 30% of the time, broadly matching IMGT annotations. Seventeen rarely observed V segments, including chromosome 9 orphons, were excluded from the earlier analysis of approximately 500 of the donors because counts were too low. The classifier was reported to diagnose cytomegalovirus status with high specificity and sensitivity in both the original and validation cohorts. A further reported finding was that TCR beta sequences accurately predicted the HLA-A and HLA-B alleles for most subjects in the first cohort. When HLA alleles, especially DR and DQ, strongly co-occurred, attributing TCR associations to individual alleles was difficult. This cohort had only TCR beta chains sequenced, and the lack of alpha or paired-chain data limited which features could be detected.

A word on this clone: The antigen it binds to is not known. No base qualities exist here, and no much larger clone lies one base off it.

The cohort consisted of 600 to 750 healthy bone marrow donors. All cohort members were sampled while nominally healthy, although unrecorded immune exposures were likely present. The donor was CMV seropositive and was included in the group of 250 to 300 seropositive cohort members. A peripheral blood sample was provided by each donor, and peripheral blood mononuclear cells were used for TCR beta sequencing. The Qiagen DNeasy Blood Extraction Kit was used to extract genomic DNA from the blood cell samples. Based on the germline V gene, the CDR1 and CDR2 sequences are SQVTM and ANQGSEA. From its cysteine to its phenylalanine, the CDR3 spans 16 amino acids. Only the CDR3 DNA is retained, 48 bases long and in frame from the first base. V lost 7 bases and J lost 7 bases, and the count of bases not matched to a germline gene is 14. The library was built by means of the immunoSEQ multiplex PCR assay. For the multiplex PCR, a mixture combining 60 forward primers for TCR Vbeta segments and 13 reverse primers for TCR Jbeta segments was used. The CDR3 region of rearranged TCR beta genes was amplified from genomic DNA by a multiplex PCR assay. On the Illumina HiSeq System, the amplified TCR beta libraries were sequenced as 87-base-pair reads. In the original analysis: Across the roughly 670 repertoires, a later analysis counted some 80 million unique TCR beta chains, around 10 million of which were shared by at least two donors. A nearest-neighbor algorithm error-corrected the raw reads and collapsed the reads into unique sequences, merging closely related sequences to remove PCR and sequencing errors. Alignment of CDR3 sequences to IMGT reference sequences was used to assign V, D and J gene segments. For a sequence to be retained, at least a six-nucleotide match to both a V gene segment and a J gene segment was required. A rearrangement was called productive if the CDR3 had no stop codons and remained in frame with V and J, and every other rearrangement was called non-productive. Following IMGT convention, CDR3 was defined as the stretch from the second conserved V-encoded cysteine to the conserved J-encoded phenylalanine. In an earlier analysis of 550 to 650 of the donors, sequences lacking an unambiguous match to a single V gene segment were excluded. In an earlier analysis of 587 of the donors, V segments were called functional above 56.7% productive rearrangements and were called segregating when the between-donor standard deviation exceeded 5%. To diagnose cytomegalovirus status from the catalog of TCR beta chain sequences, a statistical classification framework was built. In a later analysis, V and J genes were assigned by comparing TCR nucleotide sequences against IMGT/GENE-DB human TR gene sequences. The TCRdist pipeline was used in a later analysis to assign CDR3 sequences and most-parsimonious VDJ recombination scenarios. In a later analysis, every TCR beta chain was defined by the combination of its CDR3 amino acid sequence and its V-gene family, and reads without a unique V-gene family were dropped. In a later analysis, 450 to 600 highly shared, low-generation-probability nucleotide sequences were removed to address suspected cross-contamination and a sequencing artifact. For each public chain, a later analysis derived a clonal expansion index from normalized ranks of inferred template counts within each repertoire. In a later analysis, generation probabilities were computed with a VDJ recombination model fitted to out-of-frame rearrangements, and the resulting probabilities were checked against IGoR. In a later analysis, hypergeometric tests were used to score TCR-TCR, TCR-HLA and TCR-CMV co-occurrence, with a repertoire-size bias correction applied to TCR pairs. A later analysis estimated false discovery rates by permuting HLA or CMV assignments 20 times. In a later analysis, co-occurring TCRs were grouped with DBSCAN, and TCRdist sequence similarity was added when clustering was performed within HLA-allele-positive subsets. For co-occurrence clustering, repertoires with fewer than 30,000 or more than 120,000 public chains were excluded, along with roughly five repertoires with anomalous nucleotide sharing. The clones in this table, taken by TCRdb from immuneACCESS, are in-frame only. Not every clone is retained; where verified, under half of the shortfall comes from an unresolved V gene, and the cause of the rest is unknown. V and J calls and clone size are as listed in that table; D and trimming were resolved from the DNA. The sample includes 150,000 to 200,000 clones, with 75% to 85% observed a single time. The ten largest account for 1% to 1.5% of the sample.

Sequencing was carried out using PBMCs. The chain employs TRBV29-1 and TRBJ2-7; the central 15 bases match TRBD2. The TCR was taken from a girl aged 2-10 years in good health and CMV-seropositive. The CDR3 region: CSAWTSGGAGPWEQYF. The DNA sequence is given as TGCAGCGCCTGGACTAGCGGGGGGGCTGGGCCTTGGGAGCAGTACTTC.